The 6 T cell receptor beta chains in this list originate from one sample, sequenced in a study of OX40 agonist ivuxolimab in advanced cancers. The data were produced by immunoSEQ multiplex PCR, yet TCRdb's version contains in-frame clones alone and is incomplete. This sample carries about 69,000 clones, roughly 92% of them seen once, and the ten largest clones take about 0.3%. The source material was CD4+ or CD8+ T cells sorted from blood, sampled in a trial of the OX40 agonist ivuxolimab. Receptors were obtained from an adult with an advanced solid tumor such as melanoma, head and neck, liver or kidney cancer.

This chain connects TRBV28 to TRBJ1-4; D uncertain. CDR3 size: 15 residues. Germline assignment: CDR1 MDHEN and CDR2 SYDVKM. V lost 6 bases, J lost 7 bases, and 18 bases lay in between. The CDR3 here is CASRPLGSRAEKLFF. The CDR3 DNA sequence: TGTGCCAGCAGGCCCCTAGGCTCGCGGGCTGAAAAACTGTTTTTT.

The chain recombines TRBV28 with TRBJ2-7, with no clear D. Germline V CDR1 and CDR2: MDHEN, SYDVKM. V lost 3 bases and J 0 bases, leaving 18 bases between the germline ends. The CDR3 is made up of 17 amino acids. CDR3 in DNA: TGTGCCAGCAGTTTTGGTGGGCCTACAGTAGGCTCCTACGAGCAGTACTTC. Its translation: CASSFGGPTVGSYEQYF.

The V gene is TRBV15, the J gene TRBJ2-7; D uncertain. The CDR3 length is 14 residues. Per the germline V gene, CDR1 is LNHNV and CDR2 is YYDKDF (reference sequence). V lost 6 bases to trimming and J lost 0 bases, with 12 bases between them. The CDR3 loop is CATRKEAVSYEQYF. The CDR3 nucleotides are TGTGCCACCAGAAAAGAGGCGGTCTCCTACGAGCAGTACTTC.

The chain is built from TRBV2 and TRBJ2-3; TRBD2 matches at 10 bases. This CDR3 has 15 amino acids. Trimming took 6 bases from V and 1 from J; bases not matched to a gene: 4. Germline V gene data show CDR1 as SNHLY and CDR2 as FYNNEI. CDR3 DNA: TGTGCCAGCAGGCCCGGGACTAGCGGCACAGATACGCAGTATTTT. Translated: CASRPGTSGTDTQYF.

In DNA form, the CDR3 reads TGTGCCAGCAGCCAAGATCGGGCCGGGACAGGGGCTGGCTACACCTTC. It is translated as CASSQDRAGTGAGYTF. The chain combines TRBV4-2 with TRBJ1-2; 10 bases line up with TRBD1. After removal of 0 bases from V and 7 bases from J, the junction contained 8 bases not matched to a gene. This CDR3 has 16 residues. Germline lookup yields CDR1 LGHNA and CDR2 YNFKEQ.

This clone appeared once. The V and J genes are TRBV5-4 and TRBJ2-7; 9 nucleotides align to TRBD1. J gave up 6 bases and V 4 bases, and 8 bases lay outside the gene matches. CDR1 is SGHNT, CDR2 YYREEE, per germline (reference sequence). The CDR3 contains 14 residues. The CDR3 spells CASSPRTGVGEQYF. Here the CDR3 DNA reads TGTGCCAGCAGCCCCCGGACAGGGGTCGGCGAGCAGTACTTC. Combining the CDR3 with reference TRBV5-4 and TRBJ2-7 gives the whole variable domain ETGVTQSPTHLIKTRGQQVTLRCSSQSGHNTVSWYQQALGQGPQFIFQYYREEENGRGNFPPRFSGLQFPNYSSELNVNALELDDSALYLCASSPRTGVGEQYFGPGTRLTVT.